The present entry profiles one T cell receptor (beta chain) with its context. What it binds is unknown. Assay used: immunoSEQ multiplex PCR; TCRdb lists only in-frame clones, some missing. In the table there are a few hundred thousand clones, around 97% of which are singletons. The data were obtained in a study of shared clonotypes between healthy human individuals. Study information: Donors consisted of a couple of women and a few men between 18 and 49.

Germline CDR1 is SGHRS and CDR2 is YFSETQ. V dropped 5 bases and J dropped 7; count of bases not matched to a gene: 8. The CDR3 extends over 16 amino acids. Overall study results and limits: Memory subsets generally showed smaller estimated richness than naive subsets did. A handful of donors showed sharing of around 5.3% of naive CD4 clonotypes.

The receptor comes from a woman between 25 and 40 years old in good health. The chain joins TRBV5-1 to TRBJ2-1; TRBD2 matches 14 bases. The sample was naive CD4+ T cells sorted from blood. Subset here: CD45RA+ positively selected. The CDR3 DNA follows: TGCGCCAGCAGGATACGCGGGACTAGCGGGAGAAATGAGCAGTTCTTC. This translates into CASRIRGTSGRNEQFF.